One and the same sample provided the 24 T cell receptor beta chains below, sequenced in a study of T cells in Graves' hyperthyroidism and ophthalmopathy. The CDR3 regions of TCR beta were amplified from RNA transcripts. HTBI primers drove first-round RT-PCR of the TCR CDR3. TCRdb itself ran the multiplex PCR reads through MiXCR, one entry per CDR3 protein. Seen here are about 640,000 distinct CDR3 sequences, about 20% observed once, and the top ten hold under 35%. Sequenced material: blood. The receptors come from a man aged 25-45 years with Graves' ophthalmopathy.

This clonotype was seen a few times. The rearrangement uses TRBV27 and TRBJ2-5; TRBD1 aligns across 9 bases. V gave up 6 bases and J gave up 4 bases; unmatched junction bases: 9. This CDR3 spans 15 amino acids. Germline CDR1 MNHEY, CDR2 SMNVEV (reference sequence). The chain's CDR3 is CASRRGQGVRETQYF. CDR3 nucleotides: TGTGCCAGCAGACGGGGACAGGGTGTCCGAGAGACCCAGTACTTC.

This clonotype was detected ten times or more. The CDR3 DNA follows: TGCAGTGCTAGACTAGCTAGTAGGAGCTCCTACGAGCAGTACTTC. Amino acid sequence: CSARLASRSSYEQYF. J is TRBJ2-7 and V is TRBV20-1, with D tentatively TRBD2 (5 bases). Trimming took off 2 bases at V and 0 bases at J, with 14 bases between the two ends. This CDR3 is 15 amino acids long. Germline values: CDR1 DFQATT, CDR2 SNEGSKA (reference sequence).

This clonotype occurred a few times. The CDR3, as DNA: TGTGCCAGCAGCTTAGTTTCGACTAGTGAGACCGGGGAGCTGTTTTTT. As protein: CASSLVSTSETGELFF. The chain recombines TRBV7-9 with TRBJ2-2; perhaps TRBD2 as D (6 bases). This CDR3 comprises 16 residues. The germline CDR1 and CDR2 sequences are SEHNR and FQNEAQ (reference sequence). V gave up 1 base and J gave up 5 bases, with 14 bases separating them.

This clonotype has at least ten counts. V gene TRBV30 combines with J gene TRBJ1-2; D gene uncertain. The CDR3 covers 12 residues. V dropped 0 bases and J dropped 6 bases, with 8 bases sitting between them. CDR1 and CDR2 from the germline V gene are GTSNPN and SVGIG (reference sequence). This CDR3 reads CAWSVTGNGYTF. CDR3 nucleotides: TGTGCCTGGAGTGTCACGGGGAATGGCTACACCTTC. Full variable domain (rest looked up from reference TRBV30 and TRBJ1-2): SQTIHQWPATLVQPVGSPLSLECTVEGTSNPNLYWYRQAAGRGLQLLFYSVGIGQISSEVPQNLSASRPQDRQFILSSKKLLLSDSGFYLCAWSVTGNGYTFGSGTRLTVV.

This clonotype was seen more than once but under ten times. This rearrangement joins TRBV6-1 to TRBJ2-2; tentatively, D is TRBD1 (6 bases). The CDR3 is made up of 15 amino acids. Trimming took off 5 bases at V and 5 bases at J, with 15 bases between the two ends. Germline CDR1 is MNHNS and CDR2 is SASEGT. The CDR3 nucleotides are TGTGCCAGCAGTTACAGCTCCCAGGGGACCGGGGAGCTGTTTTTT. This sequence encodes CASSYSSQGTGELFF.

V usage is TRBV28 and J usage is TRBJ1-3; 7 bases are a match to TRBD1. The J segment lost 2 bases and the V segment lost 6 bases, leaving 7 bases of the junction unmatched. The CDR3 contains 15 residues. From germline, CDR1 is MDHEN and CDR2 SYDVKM. The CDR3 nucleotides are TGTGCCAGCAGCCGGGACAGCTCTCCTGGAAACACCATATATTTT. It yields the protein CASSRDSSPGNTIYF.

This clonotype has more than one count but fewer than ten. The J gene is TRBJ2-7, the V gene TRBV5-1; D possibly corresponds to TRBD1 (6 bases). CDR3 length: 13 amino acids. Trimming stripped 5 bases from V and 2 bases from J, with 11 bases between. Germline V gene data show CDR1 as SGHRS and CDR2 as YFSETQ. This CDR3 is CASSTDSPYEQYF. The CDR3 region has the DNA TGCGCCAGCAGTACGGACAGTCCCTACGAGCAGTACTTC. The complete variable domain, with remaining parts taken from reference TRBV5-1 and TRBJ2-7, reads KAGVTQTPRYLIKTRGQQVTLSCSPISGHRSVSWYQQTPGQGLQFLFEYFSETQRNKGNFPGRFSGRQFSNSRSEMNVSTLELGDSALYLCASSTDSPYEQYFGPGTRLTVT.

This clonotype was seen many times. The genes are TRBV11-2 and TRBJ2-7, with TRBD1 identical over 9 bases. The CDR3 is 15 amino acids. V lost 5 bases to trimming and J lost 5 bases; unmatched junction nucleotides: 10. Germline CDR1 and CDR2: SGHAT and FQNNGV. The CDR3 nucleotides read TGTGCCAGCAGCCGTCCCGGGACAGGGATCCACGAGCAGTACTTC. It translates to CASSRPGTGIHEQYF.

Turning to this clonotype: The germline gene is not matched at one end of the junction; a read error may be the cause. This chain joins TRBV7-9 and TRBJ2-5; a weak D match, TRBD2 (6 bases). Germline V gene data show CDR1 as SEHNR and CDR2 as FQNEAQ (reference sequence). This CDR3 is 14 amino acids long. DNA for the CDR3: TGCGCCAGCAGTCCCATACTCGGGAGCGAGACCCAGTACTTC. Translation: CASSPILGSETQYF.

Note on this clonotype: At one of its ends the junction is not consistent with the germline gene, which may arise from a read error. V gene TRBV20-1 combines with J gene TRBJ2-1; TRBD2 is a possible D gene (5 bases). The CDR3 totals 16 residues. Germline lookup yields CDR1 DFQATT and CDR2 SNEGSKA (reference sequence). The DNA for the CDR3 is TGCAGTACCACCCTTAATAAGGCTAGCTCCCACAATGAGCAGTTCTTC. Its translation: CSTTLNKASSHNEQFF.

This clonotype came up a few times. The rearrangement uses TRBV5-1 and TRBJ2-5; weak D call: TRBD1 (6 bases). The germline gives CDR1 SGHRS, CDR2 YFSETQ. There are 15 residues in the CDR3. V was pared by 3 bases and J by 4 bases, with 16 bases between. CDR3 residues: CASSSAPTGLETQYF. The DNA of the CDR3 is TGCGCCAGCAGCTCCGCCCCAACAGGGTTAGAGACCCAGTACTTC.

V gene TRBV20-1 combines with J gene TRBJ2-2; 12 bases agree with TRBD2. The CDR3 has 16 amino acids. Looked up from germline, CDR1 is DFQATT and CDR2 is SNEGSKA (reference sequence). V shed 3 bases and J 6 bases; nucleotides not matched to a gene: 8. This CDR3 is CSASSRASGRAGELFF. CDR3 sequence (DNA): TGCAGTGCTAGCTCGAGGGCTAGCGGGAGGGCCGGGGAGCTGTTTTTT.

The chain recombines TRBV10-3 with TRBJ2-1; perhaps TRBD2 as D (5 bases). Trimming cost V 1 base and J 5 bases, with 9 bases left between them. The length of the CDR3 is 14 residues. The germline V gene has CDR1 ENHRY and CDR2 SYGVKD. The CDR3 nucleotides are TGTGCCATCAGTGAGTGGCGGGCCGACAATGAGCAGTTCTTC. Amino acid sequence: CAISEWRADNEQFF.

This clonotype was observed many times. This chain uses TRBV5-1 with TRBJ2-7; the D gene is possibly TRBD2 (5 bases). The CDR3 has 14 residues. Germline CDR1 reads SGHRS; CDR2 reads YFSETQ. The V gene lost 0 bases and the J gene lost 7 bases, with 14 bases spanning the gap. The CDR3 bases are TGCGCCAGCAGCTTGGAGGCTAGCTTCAGGGAGCAGTACTTC. Protein product: CASSLEASFREQYF.

The gene calls are TRBV18 and TRBJ2-5; 11 positions match TRBD1. Matching the DNA end better, TRBJ2-1 makes the J call doubtful. Germline V lookup: CDR1 KGHSH, CDR2 LQKENI. CDR3 length: 13 amino acids. The CDR3 region is CASSPGQGETQFF. CDR3 coding DNA: TGTGCCAGCTCACCGGGACAGGGGGAGACCCAGTTCTTC.

This clonotype was found many times. The rearrangement joins TRBV30 to TRBJ1-5; a possible D gene is TRBD1 (5 bases). This CDR3 is built from 14 residues. The V end was cut by 1 base, the J end by 2 bases, with 9 bases between. The germline gives CDR1 GTSNPN, CDR2 SVGIG (reference sequence). CDR3 coding DNA: TGTGCCTGGAGTGGGGCGGGGGGCAATCAGCCCCAGCATTTT. Translating gives CAWSGAGGNQPQHF.

The gene calls are TRBV11-2 and TRBJ2-6, with 8 bases fitting TRBD1. The V segment lost 6 bases and the J segment 0 bases; nucleotides outside the gene matches: 10. The CDR3 contains 18 residues. Germline CDR1 SGHAT, CDR2 FQNNGV. CDR3 region: CASRTTRGPISGANVLTF. In DNA form, the CDR3 reads TGTGCCAGCAGAACTACCAGGGGGCCAATCTCTGGGGCCAACGTCCTGACTTTC.

The chain joins TRBV29-1 to TRBJ2-1; weak D call: TRBD1 (6 bases). This CDR3 is 14 amino acids long. Looked up from germline, CDR1 is SQVTM and CDR2 is ANQGSEA. Trimming stripped 3 bases from V and 4 bases from J, with 13 bases between. The CDR3 coding sequence is TGCAGCGTTGACGGTGGGACAAGGTACAATGAGCAGTTCTTC. Amino acid sequence: CSVDGGTRYNEQFF.

At least ten counts were recorded for this clonotype. The chain employs TRBV20-1 and TRBJ2-7; 9 bases line up with TRBD2. Germline V gene data show CDR1 as DFQATT and CDR2 as SNEGSKA (reference sequence). V shed 3 bases, J shed 5 bases, and the junction held 8 bases outside the gene matches. This CDR3 contains 14 residues. Here the CDR3 reads CSASSSGILNEQYF. The CDR3 region has the DNA TGCAGTGCTAGCTCTAGCGGGATTCTCAACGAGCAGTACTTC.

This clonotype was picked up a small number of times. Written as DNA, the CDR3 is TGCAGTCAAGGGGGTACCATTTACAATGAGCAGTTCTTC. It is translated as CSQGGTIYNEQFF. V and J are TRBV20-1 and TRBJ2-1; TRBD1 might be the D (6 bases). V dropped 8 bases and J dropped 4 bases, with 15 bases sitting between them. This CDR3 region has 13 residues. The germline V gene encodes CDR1 DFQATT and CDR2 SNEGSKA (reference sequence).

This clonotype was seen many times. The genes are TRBV20-1 and TRBJ1-1; no reliable D call. The germline V gene encodes CDR1 DFQATT and CDR2 SNEGSKA (reference sequence). CDR3 length: 16 residues. Trimming took off 0 bases at V and 4 bases at J, with 18 bases between the two ends. CDR3 sequence reads: CSARDDGVRFLTEAFF. The CDR3 bases are TGCAGTGCTAGAGATGACGGGGTACGATTTCTCACTGAAGCTTTCTTT.

This clonotype has more than one count but fewer than ten. The V call is TRBV11-1, the J call TRBJ2-1; TRBD1 matches at 8 bases. V trimming: 4 bases; J trimming: 4 bases; junction bases outside the gene matches: 9. This CDR3 comprises 16 residues. Per germline, CDR1 SGHAT and CDR2 FQDESV (reference sequence). In DNA form, the CDR3 reads TGTGCCAGCAGCTCAGCAGGGGGCTCGGGATACAATGAGCAGTTCTTC. Translating it yields CASSSAGGSGYNEQFF.

This clonotype was observed many times. DNA of the CDR3: TGTGCCAGCATGGGACTTATAGCTCAAGAGACCCAGTACTTC. Translation: CASMGLIAQETQYF. V usage is TRBV2 and J usage is TRBJ2-5, with D possibly TRBD2 on 6 matching bases. CDR1 is SNHLY, CDR2 FYNNEI, per germline. There are 14 residues in the CDR3. V gave up 7 bases and J gave up 2 bases, with 14 bases separating them.

The chain combines TRBV19 with TRBJ2-7; 7 positions agree with TRBD2. The V gene end was trimmed by 9 bases and the J gene end by 5 bases; junction bases not matched to a gene: 10. Germline CDR1 is LNHDA and CDR2 is SQIVND (reference sequence). CDR3 length: 13 amino acids. CDR3 bases: TGTGCCAGCCGAGGGAGGGGAAGCGACGAGCAGTACTTC. Protein: CASRGRGSDEQYF.